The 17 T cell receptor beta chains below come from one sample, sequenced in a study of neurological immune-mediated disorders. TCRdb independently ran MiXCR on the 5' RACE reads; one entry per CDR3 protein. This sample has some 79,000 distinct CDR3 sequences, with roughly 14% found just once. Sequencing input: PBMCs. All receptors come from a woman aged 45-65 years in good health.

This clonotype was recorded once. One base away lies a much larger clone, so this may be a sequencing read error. The CDR3 DNA is TGCAGTGCTAGAGGCCGGGACCGAAGCTTTTTTGGCTACACCTTC. Translated, it gives CSARGRDRSFFGYTF. The gene calls are TRBV20-1 and TRBJ1-2, with D perhaps matching TRBD1 (5 bases). This CDR3 is built from 15 residues. From germline, CDR1 is DFQATT and CDR2 SNEGSKA (reference sequence). The V end lost 1 base, the J end lost 7 bases, and 19 bases lay between the germline ends.

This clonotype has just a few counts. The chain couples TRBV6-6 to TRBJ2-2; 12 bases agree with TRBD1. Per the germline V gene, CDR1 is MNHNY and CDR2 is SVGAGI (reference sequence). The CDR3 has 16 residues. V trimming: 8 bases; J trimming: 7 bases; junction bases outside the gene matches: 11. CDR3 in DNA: TGTGCCAGCGAAGCCCGGGACAGGGGGCTACACGGGGAGCTGTTTTTT. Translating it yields CASEARDRGLHGELFF.

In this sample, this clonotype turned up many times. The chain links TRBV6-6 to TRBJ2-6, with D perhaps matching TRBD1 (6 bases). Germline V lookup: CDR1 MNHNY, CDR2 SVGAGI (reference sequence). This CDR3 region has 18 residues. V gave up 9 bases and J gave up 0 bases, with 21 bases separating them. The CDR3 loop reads CASFGLGTPYSGANVLTF. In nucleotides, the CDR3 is TGTGCCAGTTTTGGGCTCGGGACACCGTACTCTGGGGCCAACGTCCTGACTTTC.

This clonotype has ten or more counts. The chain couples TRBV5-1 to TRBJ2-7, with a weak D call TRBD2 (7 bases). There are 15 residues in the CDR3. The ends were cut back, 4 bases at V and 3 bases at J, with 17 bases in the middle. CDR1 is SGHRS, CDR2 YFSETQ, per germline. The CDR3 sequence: CASSPGGGGGYEQYF. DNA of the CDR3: TGCGCCAGCAGCCCGGGAGGCGGGGGCGGCTACGAGCAGTACTTC.

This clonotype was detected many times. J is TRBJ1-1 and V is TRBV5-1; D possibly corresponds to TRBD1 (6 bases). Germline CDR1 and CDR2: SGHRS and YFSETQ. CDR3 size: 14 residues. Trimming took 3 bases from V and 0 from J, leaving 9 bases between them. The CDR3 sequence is CASSSDRMNTEAFF. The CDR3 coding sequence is TGCGCCAGCAGCTCCGACAGGATGAACACTGAAGCTTTCTTT. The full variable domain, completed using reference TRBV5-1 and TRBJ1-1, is KAGVTQTPRYLIKTRGQQVTLSCSPISGHRSVSWYQQTPGQGLQFLFEYFSETQRNKGNFPGRFSGRQFSNSRSEMNVSTLELGDSALYLCASSSDRMNTEAFFGQGTRLTVV.

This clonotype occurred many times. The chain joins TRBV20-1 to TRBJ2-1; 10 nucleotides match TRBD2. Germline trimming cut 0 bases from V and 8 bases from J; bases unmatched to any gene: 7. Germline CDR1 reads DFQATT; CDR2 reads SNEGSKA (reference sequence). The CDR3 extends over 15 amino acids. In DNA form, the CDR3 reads TGCAGTGCTAGAGAAAGGCTAGCGGGAGTCCATGAGCAGTTCTTC. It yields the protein CSARERLAGVHEQFF.

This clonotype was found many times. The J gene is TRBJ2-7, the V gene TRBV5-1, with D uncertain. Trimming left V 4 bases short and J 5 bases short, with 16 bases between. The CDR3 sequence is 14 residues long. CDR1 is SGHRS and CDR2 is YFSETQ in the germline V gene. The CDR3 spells CASSPRQVIDEQYF. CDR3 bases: TGCGCCAGCAGCCCCCGGCAAGTGATCGACGAGCAGTACTTC.

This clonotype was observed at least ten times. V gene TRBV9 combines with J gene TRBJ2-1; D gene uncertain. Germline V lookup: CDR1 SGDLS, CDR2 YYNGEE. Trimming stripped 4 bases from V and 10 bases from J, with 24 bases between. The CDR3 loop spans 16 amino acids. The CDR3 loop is CASSPELLWPLREQFF. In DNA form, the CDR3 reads TGTGCCAGCAGCCCCGAGCTTTTGTGGCCACTTCGGGAGCAGTTCTTC.

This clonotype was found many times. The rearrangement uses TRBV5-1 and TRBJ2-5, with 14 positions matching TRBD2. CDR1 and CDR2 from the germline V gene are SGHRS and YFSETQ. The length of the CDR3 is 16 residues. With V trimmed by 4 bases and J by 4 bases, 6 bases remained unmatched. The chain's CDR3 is CASSQGLAGEAETQYF. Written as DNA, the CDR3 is TGCGCCAGCAGCCAGGGACTAGCGGGAGAAGCAGAGACCCAGTACTTC.

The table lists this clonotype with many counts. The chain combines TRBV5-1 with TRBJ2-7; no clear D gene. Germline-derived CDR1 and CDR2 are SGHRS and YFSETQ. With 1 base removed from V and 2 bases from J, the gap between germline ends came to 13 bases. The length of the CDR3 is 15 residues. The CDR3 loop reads CASSLPTPKPYEQYF. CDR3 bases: TGCGCCAGCAGCTTGCCGACACCGAAGCCCTACGAGCAGTACTTC.

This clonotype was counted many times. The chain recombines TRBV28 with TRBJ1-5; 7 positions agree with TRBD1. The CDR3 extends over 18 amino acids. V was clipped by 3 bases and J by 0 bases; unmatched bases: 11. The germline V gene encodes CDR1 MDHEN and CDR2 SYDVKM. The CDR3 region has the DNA TGTGCCAGCAGTTTCAGGACAGGCCGGGCCTATAGCAATCAGCCCCAGCATTTT. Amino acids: CASSFRTGRAYSNQPQHF. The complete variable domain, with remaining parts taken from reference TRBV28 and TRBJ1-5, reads DVKVTQSSRYLVKRTGEKVFLECVQDMDHENMFWYRQDPGLGLRLIYFSYDVKMKEKGDIPEGYSVSREKKERFSLILESASTNQTSMYLCASSFRTGRAYSNQPQHFGDGTRLSIL.

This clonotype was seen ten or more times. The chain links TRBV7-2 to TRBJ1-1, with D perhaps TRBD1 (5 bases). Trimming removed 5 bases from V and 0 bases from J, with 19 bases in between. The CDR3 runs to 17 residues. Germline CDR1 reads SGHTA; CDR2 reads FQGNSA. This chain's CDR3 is CASSRAWGTGMNTEAFF. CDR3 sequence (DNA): TGTGCCAGCAGCCGCGCATGGGGGACGGGGATGAACACTGAAGCTTTCTTT.

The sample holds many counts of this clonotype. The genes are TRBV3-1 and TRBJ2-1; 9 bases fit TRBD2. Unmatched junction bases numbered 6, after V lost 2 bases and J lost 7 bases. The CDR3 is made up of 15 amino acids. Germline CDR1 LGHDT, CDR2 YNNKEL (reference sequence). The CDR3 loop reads CASSQNSGSRNEQFF. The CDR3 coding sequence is TGTGCCAGCAGCCAAAATAGCGGGAGCAGGAATGAGCAGTTCTTC.

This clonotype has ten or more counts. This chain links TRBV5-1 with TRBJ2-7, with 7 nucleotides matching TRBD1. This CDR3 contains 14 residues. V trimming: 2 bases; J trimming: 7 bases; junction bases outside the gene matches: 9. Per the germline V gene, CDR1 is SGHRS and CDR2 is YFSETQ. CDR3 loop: CASSLDGQAREQYF. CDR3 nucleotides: TGCGCCAGCAGCTTAGACGGACAGGCACGGGAGCAGTACTTC.

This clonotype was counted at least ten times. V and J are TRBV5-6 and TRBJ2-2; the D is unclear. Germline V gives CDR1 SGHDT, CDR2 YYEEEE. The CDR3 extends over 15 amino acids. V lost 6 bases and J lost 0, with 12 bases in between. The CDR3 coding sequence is TGTGCCAGCACGCAGCGAGCTCCGAACACCGGGGAGCTGTTTTTT. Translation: CASTQRAPNTGELFF.

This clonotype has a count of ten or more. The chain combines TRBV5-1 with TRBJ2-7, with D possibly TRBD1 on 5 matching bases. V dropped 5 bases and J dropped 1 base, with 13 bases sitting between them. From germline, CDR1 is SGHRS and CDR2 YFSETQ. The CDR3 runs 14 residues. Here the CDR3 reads CASRVSGSSYEQYF. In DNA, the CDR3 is TGCGCCAGCAGGGTGTCAGGGTCTTCCTACGAGCAGTACTTC.

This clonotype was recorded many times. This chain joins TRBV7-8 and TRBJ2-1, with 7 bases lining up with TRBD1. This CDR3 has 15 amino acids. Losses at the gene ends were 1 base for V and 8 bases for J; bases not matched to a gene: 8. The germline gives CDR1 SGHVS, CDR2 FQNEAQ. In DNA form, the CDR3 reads TGTGCCAGCAGCTTAGGAAGGGGGCTAGGGGATGAGCAGTTCTTC. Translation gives CASSLGRGLGDEQFF.